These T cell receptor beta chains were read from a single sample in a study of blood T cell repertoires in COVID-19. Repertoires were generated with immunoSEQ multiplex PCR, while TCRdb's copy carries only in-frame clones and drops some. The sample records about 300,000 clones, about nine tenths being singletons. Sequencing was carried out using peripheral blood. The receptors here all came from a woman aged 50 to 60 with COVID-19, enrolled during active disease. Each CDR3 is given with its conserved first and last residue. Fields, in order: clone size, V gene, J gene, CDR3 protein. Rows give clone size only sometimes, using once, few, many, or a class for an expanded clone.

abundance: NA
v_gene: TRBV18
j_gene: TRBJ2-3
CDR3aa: CASSPWRGSTDTQYF

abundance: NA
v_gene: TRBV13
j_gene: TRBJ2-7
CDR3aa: CASSLRSGSSYEQYF

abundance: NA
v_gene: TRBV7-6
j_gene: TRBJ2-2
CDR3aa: CASSLAGRVSTGELFF

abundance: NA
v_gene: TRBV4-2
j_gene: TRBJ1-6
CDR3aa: CASSQDRGQGSSYNSPLHF

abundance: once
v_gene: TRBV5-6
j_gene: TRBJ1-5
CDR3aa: CASSSRDRGYQPQHF

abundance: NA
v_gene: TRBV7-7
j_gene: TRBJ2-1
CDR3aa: CASSLGTGVNEQFF

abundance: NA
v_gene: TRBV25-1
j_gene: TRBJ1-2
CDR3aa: CASSEPGQVYGYTF

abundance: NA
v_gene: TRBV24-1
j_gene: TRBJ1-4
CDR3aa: CATSDPTTGMAEKLFF

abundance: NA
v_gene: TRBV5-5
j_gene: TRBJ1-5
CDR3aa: CASSFQSGRGNQPQHF

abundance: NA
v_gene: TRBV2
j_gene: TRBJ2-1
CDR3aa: CASSPRLAGFNEQFF

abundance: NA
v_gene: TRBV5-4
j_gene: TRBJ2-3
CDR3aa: CASSVPGLAGGDTQYF

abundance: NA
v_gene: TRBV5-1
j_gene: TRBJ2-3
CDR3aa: CASSLAGLAGGGRQDTQYF

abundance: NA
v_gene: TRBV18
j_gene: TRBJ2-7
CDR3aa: CASSPRDSPGHEQYF

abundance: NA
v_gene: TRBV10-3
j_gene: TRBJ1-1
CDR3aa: CAISEGGQGLNTEAFF

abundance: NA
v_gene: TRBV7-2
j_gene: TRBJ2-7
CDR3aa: CASSPATGVSSYEQYF

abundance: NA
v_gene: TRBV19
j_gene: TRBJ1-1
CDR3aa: CASSNYRAEAFF

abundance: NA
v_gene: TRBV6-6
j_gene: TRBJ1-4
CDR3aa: CASRTPGQGEKLFF

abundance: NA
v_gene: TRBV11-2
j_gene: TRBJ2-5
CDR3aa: CASSLVRQETQYF

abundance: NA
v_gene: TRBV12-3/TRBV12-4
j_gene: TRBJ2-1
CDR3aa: CASSLAYINEQFF

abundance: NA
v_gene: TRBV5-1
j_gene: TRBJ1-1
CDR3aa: CASSSTGVNTEAFF

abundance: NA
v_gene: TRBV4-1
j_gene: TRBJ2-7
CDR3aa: CASSQGGGAIYEQYF

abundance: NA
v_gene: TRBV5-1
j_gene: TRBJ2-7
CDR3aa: CASSLTSGETYEQYF

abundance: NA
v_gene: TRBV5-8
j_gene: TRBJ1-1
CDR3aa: CASSLQGAWTEAFF

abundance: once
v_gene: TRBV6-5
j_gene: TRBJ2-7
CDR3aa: CASMGWTVTYEQYF

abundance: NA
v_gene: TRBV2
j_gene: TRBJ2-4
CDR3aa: CASSGRDFGNIQYF

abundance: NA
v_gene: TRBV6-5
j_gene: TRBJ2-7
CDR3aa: CASSPMGLAGYEQYF

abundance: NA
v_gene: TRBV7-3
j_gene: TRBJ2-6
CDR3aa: CASSRFPGVAGANVLTF

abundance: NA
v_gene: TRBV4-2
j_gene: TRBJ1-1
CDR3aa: CASGSGVYTEAFF

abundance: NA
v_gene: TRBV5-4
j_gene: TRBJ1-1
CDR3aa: CASSGAGRASNAEAFF

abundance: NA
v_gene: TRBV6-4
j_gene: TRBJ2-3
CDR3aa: CASRLQGNTDTQYF

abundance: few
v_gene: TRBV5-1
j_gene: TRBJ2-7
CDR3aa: CASSFQTVPSGSYEQYF

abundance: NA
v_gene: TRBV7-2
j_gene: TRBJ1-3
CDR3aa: CASSLVRSKRDTIYF

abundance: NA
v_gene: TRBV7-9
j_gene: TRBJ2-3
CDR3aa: CASSQDKTDTQYF

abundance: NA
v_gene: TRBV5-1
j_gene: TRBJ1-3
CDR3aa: CASSVQGSGNTIYF

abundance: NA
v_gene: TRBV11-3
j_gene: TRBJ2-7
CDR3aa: CASSLGGSYEQYF

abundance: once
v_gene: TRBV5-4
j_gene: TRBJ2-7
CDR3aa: CASSFGSGIAYEQYF

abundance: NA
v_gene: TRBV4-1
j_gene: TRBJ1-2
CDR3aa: CASSQDQSRGYTF

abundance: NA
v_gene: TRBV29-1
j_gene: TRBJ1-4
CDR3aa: CSVRNSNEKLFF

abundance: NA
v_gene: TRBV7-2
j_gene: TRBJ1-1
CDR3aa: CASSYDAGGTEAFF

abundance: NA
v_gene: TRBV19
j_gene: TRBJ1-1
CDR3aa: CASSMDRGGWAFF

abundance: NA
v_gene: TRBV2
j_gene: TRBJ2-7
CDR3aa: CATTNTGLGLIQYF

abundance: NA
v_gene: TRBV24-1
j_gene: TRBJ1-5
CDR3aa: CATSNSGGGQPQHF

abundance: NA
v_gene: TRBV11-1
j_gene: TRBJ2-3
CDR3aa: CASSMTLGAVDTQYF

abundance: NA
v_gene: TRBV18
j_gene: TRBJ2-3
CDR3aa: CASSPAAGGQDTQYF

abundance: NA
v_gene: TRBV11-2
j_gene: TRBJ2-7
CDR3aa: CASSLGGLAVYEQYF

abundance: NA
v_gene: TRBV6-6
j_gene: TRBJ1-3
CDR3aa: CASSPDTTGYSGNTIYF